Sequencing of this T cell receptor beta chain was carried out in a study of blood T cell repertoires in COVID-19. Study-level information: Acute and convalescent COVID-19 samples came from the United States, Italy and Spain. T cells, B-cell-depleted T cells, or PBMCs provided the cDNA or gDNA that served as material.

CDR3 length equals 15 residues. Germline loops: CDR1 SGHTA, CDR2 FQGTGA. The V segment lost 5 bases and the J segment 6 bases; nucleotides outside the gene matches: 7. Study processing details: Estimates of nucleated cell counts were drawn from the amplification of reference gene primers. Profiled with immunoSEQ multiplex PCR; TCRdb holds only in-frame clones, not every one. The V and J calls and clone size are taken from that table; D and trimming were inferred from the DNA. The sample includes around 60,000 clones, under 85% of them seen just once. Specimen: peripheral blood. This clonotype was sampled from a woman of 80 years or more with acute or convalescent COVID-19. The gene calls are TRBV7-3 and TRBJ2-1; 10 nucleotides align to TRBD1. This CDR3 reads CASSQWDRGVNEQFF. CDR3 in DNA: TGTGCCAGCAGCCAGTGGGACAGGGGTGTCAATGAGCAGTTCTTC.